The 10 T cell receptor beta chains below were found in one sample sequenced in a study of blood T cell repertoires in COVID-19. The method was immunoSEQ multiplex PCR; TCRdb's version includes in-frame clones alone and lacks a portion of them. This sample has around 260,000 clones; approximately 85% occur once, and the top ten carry roughly 4%. The sequenced sample was PBMCs or T cells enriched from blood (not recorded which). The source is a woman between 25 and 40 years old who had recovered from COVID-19.

For this clone: A read error may explain this, as a much larger clone is one base away. The chain is built from TRBV15 and TRBJ1-1; D ambiguous. The CDR3 sequence is 16 residues long. Germline V CDR1 and CDR2: LNHNV, YYDKDF (reference sequence). The CDR3: CATSRDRGVMNTKAFF. For the CDR3, the DNA is TGTGCCACCAGCAGAGATCGCGGGGTTATGAACACTAAAGCTTTCTTT.

The chain is built from TRBV7-8 and TRBJ1-5; 9 positions agree with TRBD1. Germline V gene sequence: CDR1 SGHVS, CDR2 FQNEAQ. CDR3 length: 14 amino acids. J gave up 5 bases and V 3 bases, and 2 bases lay outside the gene matches. DNA of the CDR3: TGTGCCAGCAGCTTGACAGGGGGACATCAGCCCCAGCATTTT. Amino acid sequence: CASSLTGGHQPQHF.

The chain employs TRBV30 and TRBJ2-7, with D hard to call. The V and J ends lost 2 bases and 0 bases respectively, with 5 bases between them. The CDR3 is 12 residues long. Germline CDR1 reads GTSNPN; CDR2 reads SVGIG (reference sequence). CDR3 loop: CAWSTSSYEQYF. The CDR3 bases are TGTGCCTGGAGTACGAGCTCCTACGAGCAGTACTTC.

This chain uses TRBV15 with TRBJ2-1, with D perhaps TRBD1 (6 bases). Between the trimmed V and J ends, which lost 5 bases and 5 bases, there was a span of 19 bases. CDR3 length: 16 residues. Germline CDR1 and CDR2: LNHNV and YYDKDF (reference sequence). CDR3 residues: CATSSGSRGRNNEQFF. The CDR3 DNA reads TGTGCCACCAGCTCAGGGTCCAGGGGAAGGAACAATGAGCAGTTCTTC.

In its sample, this clone was seen a few times. The rearrangement links TRBV5-1 to TRBJ2-6, with 7 bases fitting TRBD2. V trimming: 0 bases; J trimming: 0 bases; junction bases outside the gene matches: 6. There are 18 residues in the CDR3. CDR1 and CDR2 from the germline V gene are SGHRS and YFSETQ. Here the CDR3 reads CASSLDPREGSGANVLTF. The CDR3 nucleotides are TGCGCCAGCAGCTTGGATCCCAGGGAGGGCTCTGGGGCCAACGTCCTGACTTTC. The entire variable domain, with the rest obtained from reference TRBV5-1 and TRBJ2-6, is as follows: KAGVTQTPRYLIKTRGQQVTLSCSPISGHRSVSWYQQTPGQGLQFLFEYFSETQRNKGNFPGRFSGRQFSNSRSEMNVSTLELGDSALYLCASSLDPREGSGANVLTFGAGSRLTVL.

The V call is TRBV9, the J call TRBJ1-2, with 9 bases identical to TRBD1. This CDR3 is 15 amino acids long. Germline CDR1 reads SGDLS; CDR2 reads YYNGEE. V was pared by 4 bases and J by 0 bases, with 4 bases of the junction left unmatched. As DNA, the CDR3 is TGTGCCAGCAGCATCCGACAGGGGGCTAACTATGGCTACACCTTC. Translating it yields CASSIRQGANYGYTF.

The rearrangement joins TRBV28 to TRBJ2-5; TRBD1 matches 10 bases. J lost 4 bases, V lost 5 bases, and 13 bases had no gene match. Germline loops: CDR1 MDHEN, CDR2 SYDVKM. There are 17 residues in the CDR3. The CDR3 coding sequence is TGTGCCAGCAGTACCGGGACAGGGGTATTTGGGGTAGAGACCCAGTACTTC. It codes for CASSTGTGVFGVETQYF.

The chain uses TRBV30 and TRBJ1-5, with D perhaps matching TRBD1 (5 bases). Germline CDR1 and CDR2: GTSNPN and SVGIG (reference sequence). The CDR3 contains 13 residues. V lost 2 bases, J lost 4 bases, and 9 bases lay in between. CDR3 sequence (DNA): TGTGCCTGGAGTCTACAGGCGAATCAGCCCCAGCATTTT. This sequence encodes CAWSLQANQPQHF.

The chain is built from TRBV9 and TRBJ2-3; 9 nucleotides match TRBD2. V shed 3 bases and J 2 bases; nucleotides not matched to a gene: 13. CDR1 SGDLS and CDR2 YYNGEE come from the germline V gene. The CDR3 covers 18 residues. The chain's CDR3 is CASSDPEIAGGDTDTQYF. The CDR3 coding sequence is TGTGCCAGCAGCGACCCCGAAATTGCGGGGGGGGACACAGATACGCAGTATTTT. The complete variable domain, with remaining parts taken from reference TRBV9 and TRBJ2-3, reads DSGVTQTPKHLITATGQRVTLRCSPRSGDLSVYWYQQSLDQGLQFLIQYYNGEERAKGNILERFSAQQFPDLHSELNLSSLELGDSALYFCASSDPEIAGGDTDTQYFGPGTRLTVL.

This chain uses TRBV19 with TRBJ1-4; TRBD1 matches at 7 bases. The V segment lost 4 bases and the J segment 4 bases; nucleotides outside the gene matches: 6. There are 15 residues in the CDR3. Germline V gene lookup returns CDR1 LNHDA and CDR2 SQIVND (reference sequence). The CDR3 coding sequence is TGTGCCAGTAGTAGACCGGGACAGTTTAATGAAAAACTGTTTTTT. It yields the protein CASSRPGQFNEKLFF. The full variable domain, its missing parts supplied by reference TRBV19 and TRBJ1-4, is DGGITQSPKYLFRKEGQNVTLSCEQNLNHDAMYWYRQDPGQGLRLIYYSQIVNDFQKGDIAEGYSVSREKKESFPLTVTSAQKNPTAFYLCASSRPGQFNEKLFFGSGTQLSVL.